The clone carrying this T cell receptor (beta chain) was detected only a few times. One entry per CDR3 protein results from TCRdb running MiXCR on the RT-PCR reads. Among about 620,000 distinct CDR3 sequences, about 11% were seen once, and the ten largest hold approximately 11%. The data were taken from a study of response to subunit inactivated influenza vaccine. Germline V CDR1 and CDR2: MNHEY, SVGEGT. The V end was cut by 2 bases, the J end by 2 bases, with 10 bases between. This CDR3 is 15 amino acids long. A further study also used this sample, focusing on T cells expressing NK-cell markers. That source notes: TCR beta libraries carry UMIs added by 5'RACE template switching. Sorted CD3+CD56+NKG2C+, CD3+CD56+NKG2C- and CD3+CD56-NKG2C+ T cells supplied TCR beta repertoires. Seven of the eight sequenced donors were classified as HCMV-seropositive, and one was classified as seronegative. Among several donors, these clonotypes also ranked first in the CD3+CD56-NKG2C+ fraction.

J is TRBJ2-1 and V is TRBV6-2 or TRBV6-3; tentative D call: TRBD2 (6 bases). The starting material was PBMCs from blood, obtained on the day of vaccination. This receptor was identified in a man in his fifties or sixties who received an inactivated influenza vaccine. In DNA form, the CDR3 reads TGTGCCAGCAGTTACGCGGGGAGTCCCTACAATGAGCAGTTCTTC. Encoded protein: CASSYAGSPYNEQFF.